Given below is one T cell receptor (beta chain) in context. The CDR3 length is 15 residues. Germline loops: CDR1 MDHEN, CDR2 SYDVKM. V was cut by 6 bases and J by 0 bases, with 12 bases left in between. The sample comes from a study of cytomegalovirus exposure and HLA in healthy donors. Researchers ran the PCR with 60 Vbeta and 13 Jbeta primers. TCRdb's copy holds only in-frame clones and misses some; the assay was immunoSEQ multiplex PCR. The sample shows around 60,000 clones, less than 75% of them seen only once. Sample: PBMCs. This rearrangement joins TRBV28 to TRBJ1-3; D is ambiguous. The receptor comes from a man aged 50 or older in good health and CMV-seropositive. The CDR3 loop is CASSLELNSGNTIYF. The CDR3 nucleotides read TGTGCCAGCAGCCTAGAGCTGAACTCTGGAAACACCATATATTTT.